The 5 T cell receptor beta chains listed next were all sequenced from one sample in a study of CD8 T cells in Susac syndrome. RNA amounts of roughly 0.45 to 1 ug underwent reverse transcription with random hexamers. Each CDR3 protein is one row after TCRdb ran MiXCR on the immunoSEQ multiplex PCR reads. This sample yields over 300,000 distinct CDR3 sequences, of which approximately 90% are seen a single time; about 0.07% belongs to the top ten. The sample was CD4+ T cells from PBMCs. Receptors were obtained from a human donor with multiple sclerosis.

This chain uses TRBV6-5 with TRBJ2-1, with TRBD2 matching 7 bases. CDR1 is MNHEY and CDR2 is SVGAGI in the germline V gene. The CDR3 runs to 11 residues. After removal of 8 bases from V and 15 bases from J, the junction contained 10 bases not matched to a gene. This chain's CDR3 is CASAGSGNLFF. In DNA form, the CDR3 reads TGTGCCAGCGCTGGGAGCGGGAACCTGTTCTTC.

This sequence joins TRBV11-2 and TRBJ2-3, with TRBD1 matching over 8 bases. With 1 base clipped from V and 12 bases from J, the junction kept 3 bases outside the gene matches. The CDR3 runs to 12 residues. From germline, CDR1 is SGHAT and CDR2 FQNNGV. CDR3 bases: TGTGCCAGCAGCTTAGCGGACAGGGCACAGTATTTT. As protein: CASSLADRAQYF.

V and J are TRBV7-9 and TRBJ2-3; D remains unclear. The CDR3 is 18 residues long. V shed 4 bases and J shed 1 base, with 21 bases lying between them. Per the germline V gene, CDR1 is SEHNR and CDR2 is FQNEAQ (reference sequence). CDR3 nucleotides: TGTGCCAGCAGCTACGGTGGGCCCTTTCCTATTGGCACAGATACGCAGTATTTT. Its translation: CASSYGGPFPIGTDTQYF.

The chain has TRBV7-8 and TRBJ1-4; D is unclear. Germline values: CDR1 SGHVS, CDR2 FQNEAQ. The CDR3 has 15 residues. V lost 5 bases, J lost 5 bases, and 15 bases lay in between. The CDR3 DNA is TGTGCCAGCAGCCTTTCTGGTTACGTCAATGAAAAACTGTTTTTT. Residues: CASSLSGYVNEKLFF. Variable domain in full (rest from reference TRBV7-8 and TRBJ1-4): GAGVSQSPRYKVAKRGQDVALRCDPISGHVSLFWYQQALGQGPEFLTYFQNEAQLDKSGLPSDRFFAERPEGSVSTLKIQRTQQEDSAVYLCASSLSGYVNEKLFFGSGTQLSVL.

This chain links TRBV7-3 with TRBJ2-3, with 9 bases lining up with TRBD2. Germline loops: CDR1 SGHTA, CDR2 FQGTGA. The CDR3 consists of 15 residues. J was trimmed by 6 bases and V by 2 bases; bases with no gene match: 6. In DNA, the CDR3 is TGTGCCAGCAGCTTAGTCCTAGCGGGGACTGATACGCAGTATTTT. This codes for CASSLVLAGTDTQYF.